These T cell receptor beta chains were read from a single sample in a study of blood T cells in healthy people across ages. TCRdb itself ran the 5' RACE reads through MiXCR, one entry per CDR3 protein. The sample yields about 1.5 million distinct CDR3 sequences, about 45% seen once. Sequenced sample: blood. The source of these receptors is a woman under 30 in good health. CDR3s include the opening cysteine and the closing phenylalanine or tryptophan. Fields, in order: V gene, D gene, clone size, J gene, CDR3 protein, CDR3 DNA. A D gene is named only where the DNA matches it firmly. A clone size is listed for some rows: how often the clone was seen (once, few, many), or a class if it is expanded.

v_gene: TRBV11-2; d_gene: -; abundance: -; j_gene: TRBJ1-2; CDR3aa: CASSLDSASTF; CDR3nt: TGTGCCAGCAGCTTAGACAGCGCCTCCACCTTC
v_gene: TRBV7-3; d_gene: TRBD1; abundance: -; j_gene: TRBJ2-3; CDR3aa: CASSLRTGGSTQYF; CDR3nt: TGTGCCAGCAGCTTAAGGACAGGGGGGAGTACGCAGTATTTT
v_gene: TRBV6-6; d_gene: -; abundance: -; j_gene: TRBJ2-3; CDR3aa: CASSYGRTDTQYF; CDR3nt: TGTGCCAGCAGTTATGGACGTACAGATACGCAGTATTTT
v_gene: TRBV6-1; d_gene: TRBD1; abundance: -; j_gene: TRBJ2-5; CDR3aa: CASNRDSKETQYF; CDR3nt: TGTGCCAGTAACCGGGACAGTAAAGAGACCCAGTACTTC
v_gene: TRBV6-5; d_gene: TRBD1; abundance: few; j_gene: TRBJ2-1; CDR3aa: CASGQGALNEQFF; CDR3nt: TGTGCCAGCGGGCAGGGGGCCCTCAATGAGCAGTTCTTC
v_gene: TRBV3-1; d_gene: -; abundance: -; j_gene: TRBJ2-7; CDR3aa: CASSQVSTYEQYF; CDR3nt: TGTGCCAGCAGCCAGGTCTCGACCTACGAGCAGTACTTC
v_gene: TRBV12-3/TRBV12-4; d_gene: -; abundance: few; j_gene: TRBJ2-7; CDR3aa: CASSSPQGNEQYF; CDR3nt: TGTGCCAGCAGTTCTCCCCAGGGCAACGAGCAGTACTTC
v_gene: TRBV12-3/TRBV12-4; d_gene: -; abundance: -; j_gene: TRBJ2-2; CDR3aa: CASSLAGMGTGELFF; CDR3nt: TGTGCCAGCAGTTTGGCAGGGATGGGGACCGGGGAGCTGTTTTTT
v_gene: TRBV13; d_gene: TRBD1; abundance: -; j_gene: TRBJ2-7; CDR3aa: CASSYRGRSLYEQYF; CDR3nt: TGTGCCAGCAGCTACAGGGGCAGGAGCTTATACGAGCAGTACTTC
v_gene: TRBV27; d_gene: -; abundance: few; j_gene: TRBJ2-3; CDR3aa: CASSSLLEGTQYF; CDR3nt: TGTGCCAGCAGTTCCCTACTAGAGGGTACGCAGTATTTT
v_gene: TRBV5-1; d_gene: TRBD2; abundance: -; j_gene: TRBJ2-5; CDR3aa: CASSREGLQEQYF; CDR3nt: TGCGCCAGCAGCCGGGAGGGGCTCCAAGAGCAGTACTTC
v_gene: TRBV13; d_gene: TRBD1; abundance: -; j_gene: TRBJ2-5; CDR3aa: CASSTRTGEETQYF; CDR3nt: TGTGCCAGCAGCACACGGACAGGAGAAGAGACCCAGTACTTC
v_gene: TRBV29-1; d_gene: TRBD1; abundance: -; j_gene: TRBJ2-5; CDR3aa: CSVEPPLDGQGAETQYF; CDR3nt: TGCAGCGTTGAACCGCCCCTGGATGGACAGGGGGCAGAGACCCAGTACTTC
v_gene: TRBV6-2/TRBV6-3; d_gene: TRBD1; abundance: -; j_gene: TRBJ1-2; CDR3aa: CASSTNTGTAYYGYTF; CDR3nt: TGTGCCAGCAGCACTAATACCGGGACAGCGTACTATGGCTACACCTTC
v_gene: TRBV20-1; d_gene: TRBD2; abundance: -; j_gene: TRBJ2-1; CDR3aa: CSARRTSGRSNEQFF; CDR3nt: TGCAGTGCTAGAAGGACTAGCGGGAGGAGCAATGAGCAGTTCTTC
v_gene: TRBV12-3/TRBV12-4; d_gene: -; abundance: many; j_gene: TRBJ2-7; CDR3aa: CASSLGVPPYEQYF; CDR3nt: TGTGCCAGCAGTTTAGGGGTTCCTCCCTACGAGCAGTACTTC
v_gene: TRBV12-3/TRBV12-4; d_gene: -; abundance: -; j_gene: TRBJ1-5; CDR3aa: CASSRGNSYSNQPQHF; CDR3nt: TGTGCCAGCAGCCGTGGGAATTCATATAGCAATCAGCCCCAGCATTTT
v_gene: TRBV2; d_gene: TRBD2; abundance: many; j_gene: TRBJ2-1; CDR3aa: CASRLAGSEQFF; CDR3nt: TGTGCCAGCAGACTAGCGGGGTCTGAGCAGTTCTTC
v_gene: TRBV27; d_gene: TRBD2; abundance: few; j_gene: TRBJ2-7; CDR3aa: CASSLYGSGSGYNEQYF; CDR3nt: TGTGCCAGCAGTTTATACGGTAGCGGGAGTGGGTACAATGAGCAGTACTTC
v_gene: TRBV3-1; d_gene: TRBD2; abundance: -; j_gene: TRBJ2-3; CDR3aa: CASSHGAGGPRTQYF; CDR3nt: TGTGCCAGCAGCCACGGAGCGGGAGGGCCGCGAACGCAGTATTTT
v_gene: TRBV7-9; d_gene: TRBD1; abundance: few; j_gene: TRBJ2-7; CDR3aa: CASTPTGKYEQYF; CDR3nt: TGTGCCAGCACCCCGACAGGGAAGTACGAGCAGTACTTC
v_gene: TRBV7-8; d_gene: TRBD2; abundance: -; j_gene: TRBJ2-3; CDR3aa: CASSLVGGVAEKDTQYF; CDR3nt: TGTGCCAGCAGCTTAGTCGGGGGGGTAGCGGAGAAAGATACGCAGTATTTT
v_gene: TRBV30; d_gene: -; abundance: -; j_gene: TRBJ1-2; CDR3aa: CAGSVVGGYTF; CDR3nt: TGTGCCGGGAGTGTGGTCGGAGGCTACACCTTC
v_gene: TRBV30; d_gene: TRBD2; abundance: few; j_gene: TRBJ2-5; CDR3aa: CAWRLAGGQETQYF; CDR3nt: TGTGCCTGGAGACTAGCGGGAGGTCAAGAGACCCAGTACTTC
v_gene: TRBV6-5; d_gene: TRBD1; abundance: few; j_gene: TRBJ2-1; CDR3aa: CASSYSYRGPYNEQFF; CDR3nt: TGTGCCAGCAGTTACTCCTACAGGGGACCCTACAATGAGCAGTTCTTC
v_gene: TRBV7-9; d_gene: -; abundance: -; j_gene: TRBJ2-7; CDR3aa: CASSSPQSSYNEQYF; CDR3nt: TGTGCCAGCAGCTCCCCACAGAGCTCCTACAATGAGCAGTACTTC
v_gene: TRBV29-1; d_gene: -; abundance: -; j_gene: TRBJ1-2; CDR3aa: CSVMGPNYGYTF; CDR3nt: TGCAGCGTTATGGGGCCTAACTATGGCTACACCTTC
v_gene: TRBV7-2; d_gene: TRBD2; abundance: -; j_gene: TRBJ2-5; CDR3aa: CASSLSRTSGGYGETQYF; CDR3nt: TGTGCCAGCAGCTTAAGTAGAACTAGCGGAGGTTATGGGGAGACCCAGTACTTC
v_gene: TRBV7-2; d_gene: -; abundance: few; j_gene: TRBJ2-5; CDR3aa: CASSLGGATQYF; CDR3nt: TGTGCCAGCAGCTTGGGGGGTGCGACCCAGTACTTC